The next 24 T cell receptor beta chains were all read from a single sample in a study of CXCR3-negative and CXCR3-positive naive CD8 T cells (dated by TCRdb to about 2019). TCRdb shows the sequencer as NextSeq 550. The Human TCR Profiling Kit (MiLaboratory) was used to prepare UMI-labeled 5' RACE TRB cDNA libraries. With the reads reprocessed by TCRdb, a single entry stands for each CDR3 protein sequence and no DNA is reported. The table kept for this sample lists under 55,000 distinct CDR3 sequences. Of the sample, approximately 11% is held by the ten largest clones. The sample was memory CD8+ T cells from blood. This specimen's cell subset or site label, interpreted: conventional CD8+ memory T cells (TMEM), sorted as controls. The receptors originated from a human donor in good health. Some clones in this sample may be carry-over from other donors' samples.

V and J are TRBV9 and TRBJ2-1. Germline V gives CDR1 SGDLS, CDR2 YYNGEE. This CDR3 is 12 amino acids long. This chain's CDR3 is CASSFTDNEQFF.

The J gene is TRBJ1-1, the V gene TRBV7-9. Per the germline V gene, CDR1 is SEHNR and CDR2 is FQNEAQ (reference sequence). This CDR3 has 16 amino acids. This chain's CDR3 is CASSPVGGGSDTEAFF.

The chain recombines TRBV28 with TRBJ2-3; the D gene TCRdb calls, TRBD2, cannot be checked with no DNA. CDR1 and CDR2 from the germline V gene are MDHEN and SYDVKM. The CDR3 is 13 amino acids. The chain's CDR3 is CASMGRETDTQYF.

The chain carries TRBV29-1 and TRBJ1-1. The CDR3 has 12 residues. The V gene's germline CDR1 is SQVTM and CDR2 ANQGSEA. The CDR3 here is CSVLAENTEAFF.

The genes are TRBV20-1 and TRBJ1-2. CDR3 length: 12 residues. The germline gives CDR1 DFQATT, CDR2 SNEGSKA (reference sequence). This chain's CDR3 is CSASRGVDGYTF.

The CDR3 spells CSARELGSNEKLFF. V is TRBV20-1 and J is TRBJ1-4. The length of the CDR3 is 14 residues. Germline CDR1 reads DFQATT; CDR2 reads SNEGSKA (reference sequence).

The V gene is TRBV6-4, the J gene TRBJ2-1; the TCRdb call, TRBD2, lacks DNA for checking. The CDR3 length is 14 residues. From germline, CDR1 is MRHNA and CDR2 SNTAGT. CDR3: CASSRSGGVNEQFF.

The CDR3 region is CTRLGELNEQFF. The chain recombines TRBV29-1 with TRBJ2-1; lacking DNA, the TRBD2 call made by TCRdb goes unchecked. This CDR3 spans 12 amino acids. In germline, CDR1 is SQVTM, CDR2 ANQGSEA.

V is TRBV12-3 or TRBV12-4 and J is TRBJ1-5. This CDR3 has 13 residues. CDR3 sequence: CASSWTFNQPQHF.

This chain uses TRBV19 with TRBJ1-6; TCRdb returns TRBD1, unconfirmable since there is no DNA. The CDR3 extends over 13 amino acids. Germline V gene lookup returns CDR1 LNHDA and CDR2 SQIVND (reference sequence). The CDR3 spells CASSTQGSSPLHF.

This chain links TRBV6-4 with TRBJ1-1. Per the germline V gene, CDR1 is MRHNA and CDR2 is SNTAGT. This CDR3 has 14 residues. The CDR3: CASSETPMNTEAFF.

J is TRBJ2-1 and V is TRBV6-4; TCRdb outputs TRBD2, but without DNA this stays unchecked. This CDR3 is built from 15 residues. Germline lookup yields CDR1 MRHNA and CDR2 SNTAGT. The CDR3 here is CASSDGSGGAQEQFF.

The rearrangement uses TRBV5-4 and TRBJ2-7; the D call from TCRdb, TRBD2, cannot be confirmed without DNA. The CDR3 length is 18 residues. Germline CDR1 SGHNT, CDR2 YYREEE (reference sequence). CDR3 sequence: CASSPRLAGGLSFHEQYF.

V gene TRBV25-1 combines with J gene TRBJ2-7; lacking DNA, the TRBD2 call made by TCRdb goes unchecked. The CDR3 covers 14 residues. Germline V gives CDR1 MGHDK, CDR2 SYGVNS. The CDR3 region is CASSASGSGHEQYF.

The chain links TRBV15 to TRBJ2-7; the D gene TCRdb calls, TRBD2, cannot be checked with no DNA. Germline V gene lookup returns CDR1 LNHNV and CDR2 YYDKDF (reference sequence). The CDR3 runs to 15 residues. The CDR3: CATSRVAPGLAEQYF. Drawing the rest from reference TRBV15 and TRBJ2-7, the complete variable domain is DAMVIQNPRYQVTQFGKPVTLSCSQTLNHNVMYWYQQKSSQAPKLLFHYYDKDFNNEADTPDNFQSRRPNTSFCFLDIRSPGLGDTAMYLCATSRVAPGLAEQYFGPGTRLTVT.

This chain links TRBV20-1 with TRBJ2-1. The CDR3 consists of 14 residues. Per the germline V gene, CDR1 is DFQATT and CDR2 is SNEGSKA (reference sequence). CDR3 amino acids: CSARDITAYNDQFF.

The chain combines TRBV10-3 with TRBJ1-5; TCRdb's D call, TRBD1, is unchecked because there is no DNA. The CDR3 is made up of 13 amino acids. Germline V CDR1 and CDR2: ENHRY, SYGVKD. This chain's CDR3 is CAIGEGAGQPQHF.

The chain uses TRBV9 and TRBJ2-2. The CDR3 sequence is 13 residues long. Germline loops: CDR1 SGDLS, CDR2 YYNGEE. CDR3 region: CASSVDDTGELFF.

The chain combines TRBV6-4 with TRBJ2-3. Germline V gene sequence: CDR1 MRHNA, CDR2 SNTAGT. The CDR3 extends over 15 amino acids. This CDR3 reads CASSDGRRETDTQYF.

The chain combines TRBV20-1 with TRBJ1-5; TCRdb names TRBD1, which stays unverified in the absence of DNA. Per the germline V gene, CDR1 is DFQATT and CDR2 is SNEGSKA (reference sequence). This CDR3 region has 14 residues. CDR3 sequence reads: CSAREPRGVEPQHF.

J is TRBJ2-7 and V is TRBV4-2; TCRdb picks TRBD1, but there is no DNA to check that call. The CDR3 spans 15 residues. Germline V lookup: CDR1 LGHNA, CDR2 YNFKEQ. The CDR3 loop reads CASSQDAGAYGEQYF.

The J gene is TRBJ2-7, the V gene TRBV5-4. Germline V gives CDR1 SGHNT, CDR2 YYREEE (reference sequence). The CDR3 has 19 residues. This chain's CDR3 is CASSLAGSSVERFVHEQYF.

This chain connects TRBV20-1 to TRBJ1-2; TCRdb's D gene call, TRBD1, goes unchecked for lack of DNA. Germline CDR1 reads DFQATT; CDR2 reads SNEGSKA (reference sequence). The CDR3 loop spans 15 amino acids. CDR3 sequence: CSAIYEDRVGYGYTF.

The chain uses TRBV7-9 and TRBJ1-6. The length of the CDR3 is 17 residues. Germline CDR1 SEHNR, CDR2 FQNEAQ (reference sequence). The chain's CDR3 is CASSLYGISSYNSPLHF.